This TCR beta chain originates from a study of T cells after yellow fever vaccination. Points from the study as a whole: Booster sampling recovered most clones from primary vaccination (roughly 97% CD4, 88% CD8). Sorted repertoires could include abundant contaminating clonotypes from bulk cells. The secondary response peaked faster, at day 5 versus 15, but was weaker.

TCRdb recomputed calls from the 5' RACE reads with MiXCR, one row per CDR3 protein. The sample comprises 240,000 or so distinct CDR3 sequences, less than 9% of which are singletons, and approximately 0.84% rests with the top ten. This CDR3 contains 20 residues. V was cut by 3 bases and J by 0 bases, with 25 bases left in between. The germline V gene has CDR1 SGHNT and CDR2 YYREEE (reference sequence). With respect to this clonotype: Its antigen remains unidentified.

This rearrangement joins TRBV5-4 to TRBJ1-3, with D possibly being TRBD1 (6 bases). The receptor's source is a man aged 25 to 40 who received the YFV17D yellow fever vaccine. The specimen comprised CD4+ T cells sorted from PBMCs, sampled 15 days after the yellow fever booster vaccination. The chain's CDR3 is CASSSPEPPRQVPSGNTIYF. The CDR3 DNA reads TGTGCCAGCAGCTCGCCGGAGCCCCCGCGACAGGTCCCCTCTGGAAACACCATATATTTT.